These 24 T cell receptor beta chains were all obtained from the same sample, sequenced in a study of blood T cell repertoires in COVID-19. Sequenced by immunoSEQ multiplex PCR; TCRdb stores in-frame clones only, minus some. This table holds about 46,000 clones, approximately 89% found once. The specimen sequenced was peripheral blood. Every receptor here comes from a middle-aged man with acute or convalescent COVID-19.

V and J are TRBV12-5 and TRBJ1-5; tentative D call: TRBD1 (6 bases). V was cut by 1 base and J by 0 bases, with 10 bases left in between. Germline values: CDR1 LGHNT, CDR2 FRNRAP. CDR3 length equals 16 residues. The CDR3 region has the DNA TGTGCTAGTGGTTTGGAAGGACAGTATAGCAATCAGCCCCAGCATTTT. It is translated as CASGLEGQYSNQPQHF. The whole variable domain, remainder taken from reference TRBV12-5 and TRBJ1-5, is DARVTQTPRHKVTEMGQEVTMRCQPILGHNTVFWYRQTMMQGLELLAYFRNRAPLDDSGMPKDRFSAEMPDATLATLKIQPSEPRDSAVYFCASGLEGQYSNQPQHFGDGTRLSIL.

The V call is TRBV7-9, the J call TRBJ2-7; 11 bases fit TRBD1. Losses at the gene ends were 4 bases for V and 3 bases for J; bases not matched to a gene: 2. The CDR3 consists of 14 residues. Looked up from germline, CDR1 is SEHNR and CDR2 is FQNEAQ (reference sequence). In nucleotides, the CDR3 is TGTGCCAGCAGCTACGGGACAGGGGGCTACGAGCAGTACTTC. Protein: CASSYGTGGYEQYF.

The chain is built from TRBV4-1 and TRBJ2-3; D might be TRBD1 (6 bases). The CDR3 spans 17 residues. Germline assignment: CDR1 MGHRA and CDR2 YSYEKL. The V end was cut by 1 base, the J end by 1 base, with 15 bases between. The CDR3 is CASSQVPSQGRTDTQYF. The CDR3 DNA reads TGCGCCAGCAGCCAAGTACCTAGCCAGGGGCGCACAGATACGCAGTATTTT.

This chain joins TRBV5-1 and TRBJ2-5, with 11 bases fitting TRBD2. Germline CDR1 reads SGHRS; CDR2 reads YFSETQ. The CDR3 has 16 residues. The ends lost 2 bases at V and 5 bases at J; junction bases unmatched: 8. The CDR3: CASSFTTSGSTETQYF. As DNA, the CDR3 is TGCGCCAGCAGCTTTACAACTAGCGGGAGTACTGAGACCCAGTACTTC.

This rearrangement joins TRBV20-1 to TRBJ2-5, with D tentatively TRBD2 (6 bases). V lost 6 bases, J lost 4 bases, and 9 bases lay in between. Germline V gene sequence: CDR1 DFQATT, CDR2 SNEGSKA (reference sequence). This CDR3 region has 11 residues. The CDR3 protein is CSARGGETQYF. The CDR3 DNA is TGCAGTGCCCGGGGAGGAGAGACCCAGTACTTC.

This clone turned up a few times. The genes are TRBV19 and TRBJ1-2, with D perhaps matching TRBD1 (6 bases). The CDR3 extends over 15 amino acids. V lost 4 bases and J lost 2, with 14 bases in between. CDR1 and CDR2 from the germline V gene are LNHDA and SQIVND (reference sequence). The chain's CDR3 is CASSRQVAQNYGYTF. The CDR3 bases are TGTGCCAGTAGTAGACAGGTGGCGCAAAACTATGGCTACACCTTC.

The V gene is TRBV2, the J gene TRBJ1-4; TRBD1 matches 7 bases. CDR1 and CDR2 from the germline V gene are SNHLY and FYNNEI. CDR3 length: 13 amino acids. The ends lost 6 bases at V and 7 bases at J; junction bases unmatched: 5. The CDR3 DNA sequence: TGTGCCAGCAGGACAGGGCTAGGTGAAAAACTGTTTTTT. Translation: CASRTGLGEKLFF.

The CDR3 bases are TGTGCCAGCTCAAGTACTAGCGGGGGGGGCGATGAGCAGTTCTTC. Encoded protein: CASSSTSGGGDEQFF. The rearrangement uses TRBV18 and TRBJ2-1, with 13 bases identical to TRBD2. CDR1 and CDR2 from the germline V gene are KGHSH and LQKENI. This CDR3 region has 15 residues. Trimming removed 5 bases from V and 8 bases from J; junction bases left unmatched: 6.

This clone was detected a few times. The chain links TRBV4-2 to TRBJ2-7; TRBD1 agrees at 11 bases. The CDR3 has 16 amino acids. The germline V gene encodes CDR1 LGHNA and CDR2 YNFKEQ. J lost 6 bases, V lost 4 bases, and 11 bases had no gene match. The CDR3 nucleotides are TGTGCCAGCAGCCGGGACAGGGGGTACCCCTGGTCCGAGCAGTACTTC. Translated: CASSRDRGYPWSEQYF.

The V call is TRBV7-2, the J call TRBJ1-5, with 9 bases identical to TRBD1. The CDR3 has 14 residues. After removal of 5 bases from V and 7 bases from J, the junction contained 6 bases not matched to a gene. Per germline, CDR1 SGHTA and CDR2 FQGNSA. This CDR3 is CASSTGGGGQPQHF. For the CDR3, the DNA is TGTGCCAGCAGCACAGGGGGCGGTGGGCAGCCCCAGCATTTT.

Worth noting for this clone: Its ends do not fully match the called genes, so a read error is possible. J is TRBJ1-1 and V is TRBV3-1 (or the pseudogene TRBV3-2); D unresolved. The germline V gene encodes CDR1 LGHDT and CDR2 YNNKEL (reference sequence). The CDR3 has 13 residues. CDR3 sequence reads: CASNQGRYGEAFF. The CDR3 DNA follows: TGTGCCAGCAACCAAGGACGGTACGGGGAAGCTTTCTTT.

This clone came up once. Here the CDR3 reads CASNPYCRSPLSNQPQHF. The CDR3 region has the DNA TGTGCCAGTAATCCGTATTGTCGAAGCCCCCTTAGCAATCAGCCCCAGCATTTT. This sequence joins TRBV19 and TRBJ1-5; D not certain. CDR1 is LNHDA, CDR2 SQIVND, per germline (reference sequence). V lost 7 bases and J 0 bases, leaving 22 bases between the germline ends. The CDR3 extends over 18 amino acids.

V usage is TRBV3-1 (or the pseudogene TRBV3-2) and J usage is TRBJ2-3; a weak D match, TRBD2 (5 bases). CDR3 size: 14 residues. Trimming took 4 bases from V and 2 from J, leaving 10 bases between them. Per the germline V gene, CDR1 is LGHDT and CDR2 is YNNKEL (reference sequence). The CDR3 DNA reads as TGTGCCAGCAGCCCCCCGGAGGCCACAGATACGCAGTATTTT. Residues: CASSPPEATDTQYF.

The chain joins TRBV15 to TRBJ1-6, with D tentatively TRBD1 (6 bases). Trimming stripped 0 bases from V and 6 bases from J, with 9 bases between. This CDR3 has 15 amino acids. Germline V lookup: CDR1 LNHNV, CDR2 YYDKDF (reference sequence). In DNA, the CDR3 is TGTGCCACCAGCAGAGATGGACAGTCTAATTCACCCCTCCACTTT. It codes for CATSRDGQSNSPLHF.

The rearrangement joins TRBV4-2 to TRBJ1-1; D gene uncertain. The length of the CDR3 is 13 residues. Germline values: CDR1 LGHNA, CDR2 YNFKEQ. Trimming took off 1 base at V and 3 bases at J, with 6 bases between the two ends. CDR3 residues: CASSQVYDTEAFF. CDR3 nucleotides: TGTGCCAGCAGCCAAGTTTATGACACTGAAGCTTTCTTT.

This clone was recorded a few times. The CDR3 coding sequence is TGTGCCAGTAATACCGTCAGGGAAAAACTGTTTTTT. Protein: CASNTVREKLFF. The chain combines TRBV19 with TRBJ1-4; D ambiguous. The V end was cut by 7 bases, the J end by 8 bases, with 11 bases between. The germline CDR1 and CDR2 sequences are LNHDA and SQIVND (reference sequence). CDR3 length: 12 residues.

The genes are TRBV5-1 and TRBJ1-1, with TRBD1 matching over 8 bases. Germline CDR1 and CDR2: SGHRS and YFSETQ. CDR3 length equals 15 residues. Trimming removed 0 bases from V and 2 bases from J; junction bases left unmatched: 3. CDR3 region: CASSLGDRINTEAFF. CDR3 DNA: TGCGCCAGCAGCTTGGGGGACAGGATAAACACTGAAGCTTTCTTT.

The DNA of the CDR3 is TGTGCCAGCAGCTTAGTCCGGGCAGGGACCTATAATTCACCCCTCCACTTT. Its translation is CASSLVRAGTYNSPLHF. The chain carries TRBV7-8 and TRBJ1-6; TRBD1 might be the D (5 bases). This CDR3 has 17 amino acids. V gave up 1 base and J gave up 2 bases, with 12 bases separating them. Per the germline V gene, CDR1 is SGHVS and CDR2 is FQNEAQ.

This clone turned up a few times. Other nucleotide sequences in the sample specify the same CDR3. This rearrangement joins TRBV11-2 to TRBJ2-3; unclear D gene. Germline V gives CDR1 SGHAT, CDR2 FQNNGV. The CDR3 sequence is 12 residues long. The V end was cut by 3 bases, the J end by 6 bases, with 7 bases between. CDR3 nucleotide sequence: TGTGCCAGCAGCTTGGTCGGGGATACGCAGTATTTT. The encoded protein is CASSLVGDTQYF.

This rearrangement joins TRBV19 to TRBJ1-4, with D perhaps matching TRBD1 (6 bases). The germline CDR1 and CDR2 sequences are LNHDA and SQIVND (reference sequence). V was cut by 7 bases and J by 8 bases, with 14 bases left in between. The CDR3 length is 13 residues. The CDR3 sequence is CASTGGRQEKLFF. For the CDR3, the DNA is TGTGCCAGTACGGGGGGGCGGCAAGAAAAACTGTTTTTT.

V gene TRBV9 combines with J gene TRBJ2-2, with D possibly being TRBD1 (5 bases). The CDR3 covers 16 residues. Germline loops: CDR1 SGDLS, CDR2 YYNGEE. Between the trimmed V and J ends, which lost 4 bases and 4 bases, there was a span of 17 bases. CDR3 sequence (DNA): TGTGCCAGCAGCCCCCGGATGGGGCCCCTCACCGGGGAGCTGTTTTTT. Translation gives CASSPRMGPLTGELFF. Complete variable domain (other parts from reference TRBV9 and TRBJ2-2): DSGVTQTPKHLITATGQRVTLRCSPRSGDLSVYWYQQSLDQGLQFLIQYYNGEERAKGNILERFSAQQFPDLHSELNLSSLELGDSALYFCASSPRMGPLTGELFFGEGSRLTVL.

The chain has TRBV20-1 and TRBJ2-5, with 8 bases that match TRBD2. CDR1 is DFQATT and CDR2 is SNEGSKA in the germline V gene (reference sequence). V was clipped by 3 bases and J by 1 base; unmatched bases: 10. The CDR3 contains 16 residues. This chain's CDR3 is CSASPTLAGTQETQYF. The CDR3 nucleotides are TGCAGTGCTAGTCCCACTTTAGCGGGGACCCAAGAGACCCAGTACTTC.

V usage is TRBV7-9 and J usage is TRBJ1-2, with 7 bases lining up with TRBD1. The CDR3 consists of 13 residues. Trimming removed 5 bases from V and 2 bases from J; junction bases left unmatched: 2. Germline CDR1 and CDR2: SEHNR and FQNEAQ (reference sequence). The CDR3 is CASSRDSNYGYTF. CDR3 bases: TGTGCCAGCAGCCGGGACAGCAACTATGGCTACACCTTC.

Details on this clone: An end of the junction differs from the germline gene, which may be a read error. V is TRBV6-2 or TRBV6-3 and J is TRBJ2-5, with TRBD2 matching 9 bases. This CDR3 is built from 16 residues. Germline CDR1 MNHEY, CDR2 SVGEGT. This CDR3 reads CASSYGVAGDQATQYF. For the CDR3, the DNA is TGTGCCAGCAGTTATGGGGTAGCGGGGGACCAAGCGACCCAGTACTTC.